What follows are 24 T cell receptor beta chains derived from one specimen sequenced in a study of early T cells in non-severe SARS-CoV-2 infection. From the 5' RACE reads, TCRdb called clonotypes with MiXCR, one entry per CDR3 protein. The sample includes tens of thousands of distinct CDR3 sequences, less than 20% of them seen just once. Sequencing was carried out using whole blood. The source of these receptors is an adult who was a healthcare worker with PCR-confirmed SARS-CoV-2 infection or an uninfected control (not recorded which).

There are a few counts of this clonotype. The chain carries TRBV10-3 and TRBJ2-5, with 9 positions matching TRBD1. The CDR3 contains 15 residues. V trimming: 3 bases; J trimming: 4 bases; junction bases outside the gene matches: 6. Germline V gene sequence: CDR1 ENHRY, CDR2 SYGVKD. This CDR3 reads CAISEPGQGLETQYF. The CDR3 DNA is TGTGCCATCAGTGAACCGGGACAGGGCTTAGAGACCCAGTACTTC.

This clonotype showed up many times. V is TRBV11-2 and J is TRBJ2-1, with D tentatively TRBD2 (5 bases). This CDR3 region has 18 residues. Per germline, CDR1 SGHAT and CDR2 FQNNGV. Trimming took 1 base from V and 0 from J, leaving 16 bases between them. The DNA for the CDR3 is TGTGCCAGCAGCTTAGGATTTCGGGGAGAGCTCTCCTACAATGAGCAGTTCTTC. It yields the protein CASSLGFRGELSYNEQFF.

This clonotype was counted only a few times. The chain links TRBV7-2 to TRBJ2-7; D may be TRBD1 (5 bases). The germline V and J ends were trimmed by 5 bases and 3 bases, with 8 bases remaining between them. The germline V gene encodes CDR1 SGHTA and CDR2 FQGNSA. The CDR3 is 12 residues long. The CDR3 sequence is CASSVGHYEQYF. In nucleotides, the CDR3 is TGTGCCAGCAGCGTCGGACACTACGAGCAGTACTTC.

This clonotype occurred a few times. The CDR3 coding sequence is TGCAGTGCTAGACTCCTAGCGGGGGGGCGGCCAGATACGCAGTATTTT. It encodes CSARLLAGGRPDTQYF. V and J are TRBV20-1 and TRBJ2-3; the match to TRBD2 covers 12 bases. This CDR3 region has 16 residues. V was clipped by 2 bases and J by 4 bases; unmatched bases: 7. CDR1 is DFQATT, CDR2 SNEGSKA, per germline (reference sequence).

CDR3 residues: CASRPTDLNQPQHF. The CDR3 bases are TGCGCCAGCAGACCGACAGACTTAAATCAGCCCCAGCATTTT. The chain joins TRBV4-1 to TRBJ1-5; D may be TRBD1 (5 bases). CDR1 and CDR2 from the germline V gene are MGHRA and YSYEKL. The ends were cut back, 6 bases at V and 4 bases at J, with 13 bases in the middle. The length of the CDR3 is 14 residues.

The genes are TRBV25-1 and TRBJ1-4; 9 nucleotides line up with TRBD1. The CDR3 length is 14 residues. V lost 4 bases, J lost 11 bases, and 8 bases stayed unmatched. Germline V gene sequence: CDR1 MGHDK, CDR2 SYGVNS. The CDR3 DNA sequence: TGTGCCAGCAGTGGCCGGGACAGGGTGGGGAAACTGTTTTTT. Amino acid sequence: CASSGRDRVGKLFF.

This clonotype was detected ten times or more. V usage is TRBV7-9 and J usage is TRBJ2-2; TRBD1 matches 8 bases. The CDR3 runs to 16 residues. Germline V lookup: CDR1 SEHNR, CDR2 FQNEAQ (reference sequence). V lost 5 bases to trimming and J lost 2 bases; unmatched junction nucleotides: 7. As DNA, the CDR3 is TGTGCCAGCAGCAACGGACAGGGAGGAAACACCGGGGAGCTGTTTTTT. Translating gives CASSNGQGGNTGELFF. The full variable domain, with the rest looked up from reference TRBV7-9 and TRBJ2-2, is DTGVSQNPRHKITKRGQNVTFRCDPISEHNRLYWYRQTLGQGPEFLTYFQNEAQLEKSRLLSDRFSAERPKGSFSTLEIQRTEQGDSAMYLCASSNGQGGNTGELFFGEGSRLTVL.

This clonotype showed up just a few times. The chain combines TRBV28 with TRBJ2-7, with D maybe TRBD1 (6 bases). Germline V gene sequence: CDR1 MDHEN, CDR2 SYDVKM. The V gene lost 5 bases and the J gene lost 3 bases, with 14 bases spanning the gap. The CDR3 spans 14 residues. The CDR3 nucleotides are TGTGCCAGCAGTCACCGGGACACCCTCTACGAGCAGTACTTC. As protein: CASSHRDTLYEQYF.

This clonotype was counted only a few times. The rearrangement joins TRBV7-3 to TRBJ2-2, with D perhaps TRBD2 (6 bases). This CDR3 is built from 18 residues. V dropped 4 bases and J dropped 1 base, with 19 bases sitting between them. Germline V gene data show CDR1 as SGHTA and CDR2 as FQGTGA. The CDR3 sequence is CASSSRWDSRGNTGELFF. In DNA form, the CDR3 reads TGTGCCAGCAGCTCGCGGTGGGACTCCCGCGGGAACACCGGGGAGCTGTTTTTT.

This clonotype was seen repeatedly, ten times or more. The chain has TRBV7-9 and TRBJ1-6; the match to TRBD1 covers 8 bases. Germline V gene sequence: CDR1 SEHNR, CDR2 FQNEAQ (reference sequence). J was trimmed by 3 bases and V by 3 bases; bases with no gene match: 4. CDR3 length equals 16 residues. DNA of the CDR3: TGTGCCAGCAGCTTCGGACAGGGTTTCTATAATTCACCCCTCCACTTT. It encodes CASSFGQGFYNSPLHF.

This clonotype was detected only a few times. V is TRBV7-9 and J is TRBJ2-5; no definite D call. The germline gives CDR1 SEHNR, CDR2 FQNEAQ (reference sequence). The CDR3 sequence is 12 residues long. Trimming removed 4 bases at V and 4 bases at J, with 7 bases between. This CDR3 is CASSSQTETQYF. The CDR3 nucleotides are TGTGCCAGCAGCTCTCAGACAGAGACCCAGTACTTC.

In this sample, this clonotype turned up many times. V and J are TRBV9 and TRBJ2-7, with D possibly being TRBD1 or TRBD2 (5 bases each). The germline V gene has CDR1 SGDLS and CDR2 YYNGEE. V shed 3 bases and J shed 7 bases, with 20 bases lying between them. This CDR3 region has 15 residues. As DNA, the CDR3 is TGTGCCAGCAGCGAGGTCGGGACCGGAGCCCAGGAGCAGTACTTC. Its translation: CASSEVGTGAQEQYF.

In this sample, this clonotype turned up a few times. J is TRBJ1-1 and V is TRBV5-6, with unresolved D. Trimming removed 6 bases from V and 5 bases from J, with 20 bases in between. Per germline, CDR1 SGHDT and CDR2 YYEEEE. This CDR3 contains 15 residues. The CDR3 DNA reads TGTGCCAGCACCTACCCTTGGGGTGGGCGGACTGAAGCTTTCTTT. This encodes CASTYPWGGRTEAFF. Supplemented by reference TRBV5-6 and TRBJ1-1, the full variable domain reads DAGVTQSPTHLIKTRGQQVTLRCSPKSGHDTVSWYQQALGQGPQFIFQYYEEEERQRGNFPDRFSGHQFPNYSSELNVNALLLGDSALYLCASTYPWGGRTEAFFGQGTRLTVV.

This clonotype was counted ten times or more. This chain connects TRBV20-1 to TRBJ2-7, with 8 bases that match TRBD2. In germline, CDR1 is DFQATT, CDR2 SNEGSKA (reference sequence). This CDR3 comprises 13 residues. J gave up 3 bases and V 7 bases, and 8 bases lay outside the gene matches. CDR3 protein: CSGAGGHNYEQYF. In DNA, the CDR3 is TGCAGTGGGGCGGGAGGACATAACTACGAGCAGTACTTC.

This clonotype was seen only a few times. V usage is TRBV11-3 and J usage is TRBJ2-6; 7 positions match TRBD2. Trimming removed 4 bases from V and 1 base from J; junction bases left unmatched: 1. Germline V lookup: CDR1 SGHNT, CDR2 YENEEA. The CDR3 is 15 residues long. The CDR3 spells CASSSAGSGANVLTF. The DNA for the CDR3 is TGTGCCAGCAGCTCAGCGGGATCTGGGGCCAACGTCCTGACTTTC.

In this sample, this clonotype turned up a few times. The J gene is TRBJ1-2, the V gene TRBV6-5; D is ambiguous. V lost 2 bases and J 6 bases, leaving 16 bases between the germline ends. The germline gives CDR1 MNHEY, CDR2 SVGAGI. This CDR3 contains 15 residues. The CDR3 reads CASSYLRARSDGYTF. Written as DNA, the CDR3 is TGTGCCAGCAGTTACCTTAGGGCTAGGAGCGATGGCTACACCTTC.

This clonotype turned up a few times. This chain connects TRBV12-3 or TRBV12-4 to TRBJ2-1; D gene uncertain. With 7 bases removed from V and 4 bases from J, the gap between germline ends came to 11 bases. This CDR3 comprises 13 residues. CDR3 in amino acids: CASTIDSYNEQFF. The CDR3 DNA reads as TGTGCCAGCACCATAGACTCGTACAATGAGCAGTTCTTC.

This clonotype was counted ten times or more. In nucleotides, the CDR3 is TGTGCCAGCAGCCAAATACCGACTGTAGCCAAAAACATTCAGTACTTC. Translated, it gives CASSQIPTVAKNIQYF. This chain links TRBV6-2 or TRBV6-3 with TRBJ2-4; the D is unclear. Trimming cost V 6 bases and J 0 bases, with 15 bases left between them. The CDR3 is 16 amino acids. Germline values: CDR1 MNHEY, CDR2 SVGEGT.

This clonotype was observed a handful of times. The genes are TRBV3-1 and TRBJ2-3; the match to TRBD2 covers 8 bases. CDR3 length: 14 residues. V was clipped by 4 bases and J by 5 bases; unmatched bases: 5. Germline loops: CDR1 LGHDT, CDR2 YNNKEL (reference sequence). CDR3 sequence reads: CASSPPAGVDTQYF. Here the CDR3 DNA reads TGTGCCAGCAGCCCCCCAGCGGGAGTAGATACGCAGTATTTT.

The CDR3 is CASSLGPDQPQHF. The CDR3, as DNA: TGCGCCAGCAGCTTGGGCCCCGATCAGCCCCAGCATTTT. The chain is built from TRBV5-1 and TRBJ1-5, with D unclear. Germline CDR1 and CDR2: SGHRS and YFSETQ. Trimming cost V 0 bases and J 5 bases, with 6 bases left between them. This CDR3 has 13 amino acids.

This chain links TRBV29-1 with TRBJ1-2; D call uncertain. V was cut by 5 bases and J by 8 bases, with 9 bases left in between. CDR1 and CDR2 (germline): SQVTM, ANQGSEA. The CDR3 has 10 amino acids. This CDR3 reads CSVLKGGYTF. CDR3 nucleotide sequence: TGCAGCGTTTTGAAGGGAGGCTACACCTTC. Full variable domain (missing parts from reference TRBV29-1 and TRBJ1-2): SAVISQKPSRDICQRGTSLTIQCQVDSQVTMMFWYRQQPGQSLTLIATANQGSEATYESGFVIDKFPISRPNLTFSTLTVSNMSPEDSSIYLCSVLKGGYTFGSGTRLTVV.

This clonotype was counted many times. The chain recombines TRBV29-1 with TRBJ2-7, with TRBD1 matching over 8 bases. V dropped 0 bases and J dropped 1; count of bases not matched to a gene: 8. Germline V CDR1 and CDR2: SQVTM, ANQGSEA. CDR3 length equals 16 residues. This chain's CDR3 is CSVEDTNTGGSYEQYF. CDR3 bases: TGCAGCGTTGAAGACACAAACACAGGGGGGTCCTACGAGCAGTACTTC.

The V and J genes are TRBV5-1 and TRBJ2-5; D might be TRBD2 (6 bases). Germline V gene lookup returns CDR1 SGHRS and CDR2 YFSETQ. Trimming took off 0 bases at V and 13 bases at J, with 10 bases between the two ends. The CDR3 runs to 11 residues. The CDR3 DNA sequence: TGCGCCAGCAGCTTGGAAGGGACTCCGTACTTC. This encodes CASSLEGTPYF.

The chain employs TRBV4-3 and TRBJ2-5; D unresolved. Trimming cost V 0 bases and J 3 bases, with 5 bases left between them. This CDR3 has 13 amino acids. Germline values: CDR1 LGHNA, CDR2 YSLEER. The CDR3 region has the DNA TGCGCCAGCAGCCAAGATGCGGAAGAGACCCAGTACTTC. It encodes CASSQDAEETQYF.